This T cell receptor beta chain was retrieved from a study of shared clonotypes between healthy human individuals (dated by TCRdb to the early 2020s). General notes on the study: Two women and three men aged 18 to 49 years were included in the cohort. Per donor, three plates each were used for CD4 naive and CD4 memory, two for CD8 naive, and one for CD8 memory. The study deeply sequenced blood TCR repertoires of 5 or 6 healthy adults to estimate repertoire size and the extent of clonotype sharing between individuals. To increase sequencing depth and limit assay-specific biases, different laboratories used diverse techniques to prepare libraries and sequence TCR repertoires. Per donor, leukapheresis produced somewhere between about 0.9 and 9.5 billion PBMCs.

The donors were healthy, HIV-negative adults with no recently reported acute infections or vaccinations. Every donor was a Caucasian adult living in Nashville, Tennessee, USA. CD4+ T cells were enriched by magnetic negative selection, after which naive cells were positively selected on CD45RA and the negative fraction was taken as the memory subset. Blood was collected by leukapheresis, and PBMCs were isolated by Ficoll-Histopaque density gradient centrifugation and then cryopreserved in liquid nitrogen vapor phase. Analytical flow cytometry was used to check the purity and quantity of every magnetically sorted T cell population. Each sorted fraction had its genomic DNA isolated and then quantified by UV absorbance on a Nanodrop 2000c. Of note for this clone: No cognate antigen has been identified for it. Base qualities are not recorded, but no much larger clone differs from it by a single base.

Summary of the overall study and its limitations: Based on pairwise subsampling, the degree of clonotype sharing among donors was expected to be affected by sequencing depth. Incomplete sequencing was indicated by rarefaction of sorted-subset datasets, despite the large sequencing depth. Larger estimated clonotype richness was generally found for naive subsets than for memory subsets. Compared with non-shared clonotypes, the clonotypes found in all four sorted-subset donors had higher generation probabilities. Sharing across a few donors was observed for around 4.8% of naive CD4, over 3% of naive CD8, roughly 2.4% of memory CD4, and 0.4% of memory CD8 clonotypes. The genetic and exposure-history diversity represented was limited by the small number of donors. Sampling was restricted to blood, and TCR repertoires in tissues likely differ from the TCR repertoires found in blood.

TCR CDR3 regions were amplified from genomic DNA by multiplex PCR using the deep immunoSEQ assay. Extracted genomic DNA from each cell subset was spread evenly across all wells of several immunoSEQ 96-well plates, with each plate serving as a replicate. For sorted subsets, 200 to 250 ng of genomic DNA, equivalent to 25,000 to 35,000 T cell genomes, went into each replicate PCR. The purified libraries were quantified using a Qubit 3.0 fluorometer, sized with a Bioanalyzer 2100, and then quantified again using the KAPA Library Quantification kit. Every immunoSEQ 96-well plate was sequenced on a separate single-read 150-cycle Illumina NextSeq 550 flow cell. The paper's processing steps were these. Because the immunoSEQ output held only junctional sequences and lacked quality scores, the filtering could not match the filtering applied to full-length reads. Sequences were annotated with PyIR, a Python wrapper for IgBLAST v1.9, using IMGT germline references to assign V/J genes and CDR3. Reads were filtered out if the reads had weak V/J assignments (E-value above 1e-6), no CDR3, stop codons, out-of-frame junctions, or ambiguous translated residues. V3J clonotypes were defined by identical inferred V gene, J gene, and CDR3 amino acid sequence. Percentage overlap between repertoires was computed as shared unique clonotypes divided by the size of the smaller repertoire. RTK rarefaction, the Chao1 estimator, and Recon v2.1 estimates of unobserved clonotypes were used to assess repertoire richness. OLGA was used to compute generation probabilities for all TCRbeta clonotypes that the gDNA method yielded from a handful of donors. The table was pulled from immuneACCESS by TCRdb, which kept in-frame rearrangements only. Such tables lose some clones; where checked, under half of the loss comes from unresolved V genes, and the rest has no known cause. D and trimming come from the DNA, and the V and J calls and clone size come from that table. This sample gives 1.5 million to 1.9 million clones in total; 95% to 99% of them show up just once. In total, the top ten clones hold about 0.45% of the sample.

The receptor was isolated from a man aged 30 to 45 in good health. The sample consisted of naive CD4+ T cells sorted from blood. Taken with the paper, the label for cell subset or site translates to: CD45RA+ positively selected.

The DNA reads TGTGCCAGCAGCGTAGAACCCAGTTCCTACGAGCAGTACTTC. It codes for CASSVEPSSYEQYF. This chain is built from TRBV9 and TRBJ2-7; no D gene can be assigned with confidence. The CDR3 has 14 amino acids, counting the end cysteine and phenylalanine. The retained sequence is limited to the CDR3, 42 bases, with the frame set at the first base. V lost 0 bases and J lost 1 base; the stretch between them is 8 bases long. Via the germline V gene, CDR1 is SGDLS and CDR2 YYNGEE.